What follows describes a single TCR beta chain. This clonotype is identified as medium-sized (0.01 to 0.1%). The specificity of this receptor is unknown. Base qualities are not provided; no much larger clone lies one nucleotide away. V lost 6 bases and J lost 4 bases, and the count of bases not matched to a germline gene is 14. Taken from the germline V gene, the CDR1 and CDR2 loops are SGHVS and FQNEAQ. Its CDR3 holds 17 amino acids, cysteine through phenylalanine. Left in the record is the CDR3 DNA by itself, 51 bases read in frame from the first base. These data come from a study of neurological immune-mediated disorders (dated by TCRdb to the late 2010s). With respect to the entire study: Among the roughly 35 multiple sclerosis patients, relapsing-remitting MS accounted for about 31 and secondary progressive MS accounted for 3. Using UMI-based sequencing, the study compared peripheral blood TCR-beta repertoires from patients with HTLV-I-associated myelopathy (HAM/TSP), patients with multiple sclerosis, and healthy controls. The approximately 100 TCR-beta libraries included longitudinal samples, technical triplicates and paired sorted CD4+ and CD8+ T-cell subsets alongside PBMC samples. The cohort comprised around 70 subjects: 15 or so HAM/TSP patients, roughly 34 multiple sclerosis patients and 20 or so healthy controls. General study outcomes and caveats: The MS cluster was not associated with any clinical or MRI features, and the authors stated that larger cohorts are needed. TCR clonal expansion was greatest in HAM/TSP patients and smallest in MS patients, who ranked below even healthy controls. Expanded clones from different subjects shared no identical CDR3 amino acid sequences, which suggests that TCR-beta repertoires were private in all groups. Repertoires from 18 of 34 MS patients were grouped by phylogenetic analysis into a cluster of related CDR3 sequences, suggesting a possible repertoire-level signature.

Unsorted PBMC libraries were generated from 2 million PBMCs stored in RNAlater at -80 °C until RNA extraction. Multiple sclerosis patients were enrolled in a US clinical protocol under which disease progression was evaluated by magnetic resonance imaging. PBMCs were separated from peripheral blood using Ficoll-Hypaque density gradient centrifugation and then cryopreserved in liquid nitrogen. cDNA was synthesized by template-switch 5'RACE using a primer with a 10-nucleotide random unique molecular identifier that tagged each TCR transcript. Every sequencing run yielded over 180 million TCR-beta sequences covering 15-18 subjects. The RNeasy kit was used to extract total RNA. TCR-beta VDJ regions were amplified with primers for the TCR constant region and the 5'RACE anchor, using the KAPA Real-time Library Amplification kit. Sample indexes and Illumina adaptors were added in a first PCR, and a second PCR then increased library yield. The roughly 650 bp TCR product was size-selected on a 2% E-gel SizeSelection system after Ampure bead purification. Before pooling, library quality was assessed on a Bioanalyzer, concentration was determined with Qubit, and library quantification was performed with the Kapa Library Quantification kit. An Illumina HiSeq 2500 sequenced the libraries paired-end 2 x 150 bp. To increase sequence diversity, about 23-30% phiX was spiked into each library pool. Per the source publication's procedure: Quality-filtered reads were processed with the UMI-based MiGEC pipeline, and over 80% of raw TCR sequences were removed by the MiGEC pipeline during error correction. IMGT germline references were used for alignment of VDJ genes, and clonotypes were defined by a unique CDR3 amino acid sequence together with V-J genes. Clonal expansion, Shannon diversity, and CDR3 relatedness (CalcPairwiseDistances, ClusterSamples) were evaluated with VDJtools, and phylogenetic trees were built with CLCbio workbench. A clone was classed as expanded if it had 8 or more unique UMIs, a cutoff based on coefficient-of-variation modelling across technical triplicates. Using fastp trimming at Q25 and MiXCR clonotype assembly, TCRdb reanalyzed the public sequencing data and kept in-frame beta chains. Every entry covers one CDR3 protein and lists the most common genes and DNA from its rows. The V and J calls were not made by the authors but by TCRdb's processing. Recorded for this sample are about 120,000 distinct CDR3 sequences; roughly 3.2% of them occurred a single time. 1.3% of the sample comes from the top ten.

The chain couples TRBV7-8 to TRBJ1-1, with TRBD1 matching 10 junction bases. Specimen: PBMCs. This sequence was found in a woman aged 30 to 39 with multiple sclerosis. The CDR3 in this case is CASSLTGGFGSATEAFF. The DNA sequence is given as TGTGCCAGCAGTCTGACAGGGGGCTTTGGATCTGCCACTGAAGCTTTCTTT.